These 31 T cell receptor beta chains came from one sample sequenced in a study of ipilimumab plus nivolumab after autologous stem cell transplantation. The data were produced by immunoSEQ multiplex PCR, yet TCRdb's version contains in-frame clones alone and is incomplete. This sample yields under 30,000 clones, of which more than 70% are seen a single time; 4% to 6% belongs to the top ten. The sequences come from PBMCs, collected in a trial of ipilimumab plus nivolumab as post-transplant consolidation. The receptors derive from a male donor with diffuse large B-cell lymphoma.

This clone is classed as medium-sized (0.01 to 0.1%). CDR3 protein: CASSRGTGGGEPQHF. The CDR3 DNA reads TGCGCCAGCAGCAGGGGGACAGGGGGCGGGGAGCCCCAGCATTTT. The chain links TRBV5-1 to TRBJ1-5; 12 bases line up with TRBD1. J was trimmed by 8 bases and V by 4 bases; bases with no gene match: 7. The CDR3 covers 15 residues. Germline-derived CDR1 and CDR2 are SGHRS and YFSETQ.

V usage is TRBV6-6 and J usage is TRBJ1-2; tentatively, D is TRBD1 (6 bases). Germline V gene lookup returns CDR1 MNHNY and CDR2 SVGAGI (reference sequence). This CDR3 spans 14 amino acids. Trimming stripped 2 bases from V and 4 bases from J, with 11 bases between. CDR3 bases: TGTGCCAGCAGTTACAAGGGGGAGGGCTATGGCTACACCTTC. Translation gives CASSYKGEGYGYTF.

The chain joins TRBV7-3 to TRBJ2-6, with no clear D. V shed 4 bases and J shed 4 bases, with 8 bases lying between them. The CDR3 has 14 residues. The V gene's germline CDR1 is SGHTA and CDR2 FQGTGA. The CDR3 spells CASSSNLGANVLTF. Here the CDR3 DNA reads TGTGCCAGCAGCTCCAATCTGGGGGCCAACGTCCTGACTTTC.

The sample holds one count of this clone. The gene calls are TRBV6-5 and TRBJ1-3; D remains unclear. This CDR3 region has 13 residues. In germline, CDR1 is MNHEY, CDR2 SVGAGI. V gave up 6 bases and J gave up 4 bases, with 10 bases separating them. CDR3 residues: CASRRLRGNTIYF. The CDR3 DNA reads TGTGCCAGCAGGAGGCTACGAGGAAACACCATATATTTT.

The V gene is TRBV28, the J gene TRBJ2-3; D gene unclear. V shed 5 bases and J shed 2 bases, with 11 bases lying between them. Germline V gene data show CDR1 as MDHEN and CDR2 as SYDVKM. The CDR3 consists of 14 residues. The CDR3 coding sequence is TGTGCCAGCAGTCGCCCCTTCAACACAGATACGCAGTATTTT. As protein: CASSRPFNTDTQYF.

The CDR3 coding sequence is TGTGCCAGCACCCCTTCGAGGGAACTAGGCTACACCTTC. Translated: CASTPSRELGYTF. The J gene is TRBJ1-2, the V gene TRBV5-8; D is ambiguous. CDR3 length equals 13 residues. Germline lookup yields CDR1 SGHTS and CDR2 YDEGEE. V dropped 6 bases and J dropped 8 bases, with 17 bases sitting between them.

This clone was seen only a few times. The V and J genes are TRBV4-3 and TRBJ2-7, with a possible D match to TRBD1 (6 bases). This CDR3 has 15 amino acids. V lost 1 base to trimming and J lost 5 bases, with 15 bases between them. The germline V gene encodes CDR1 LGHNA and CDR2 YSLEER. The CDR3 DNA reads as TGCGCCAGCAGCCAAGTAACAGGGAATCGACACGAGCAGTACTTC. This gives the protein CASSQVTGNRHEQYF.

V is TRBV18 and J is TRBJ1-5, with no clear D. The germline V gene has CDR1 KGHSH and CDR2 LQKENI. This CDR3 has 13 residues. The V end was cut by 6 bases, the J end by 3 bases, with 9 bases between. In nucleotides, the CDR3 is TGTGCCAGCTCCCCGGGGAACAATCAGCCCCAGCATTTT. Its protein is CASSPGNNQPQHF.

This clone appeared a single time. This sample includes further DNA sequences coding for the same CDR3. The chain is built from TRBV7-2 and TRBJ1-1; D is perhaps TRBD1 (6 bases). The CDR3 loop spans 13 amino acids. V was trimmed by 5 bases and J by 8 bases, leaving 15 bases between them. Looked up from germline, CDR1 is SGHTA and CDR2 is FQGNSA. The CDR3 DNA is TGTGCCAGCAGCCCGACCGGGACAAGCGAAGCTTTCTTT. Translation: CASSPTGTSEAFF. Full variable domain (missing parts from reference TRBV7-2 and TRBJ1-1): GAGVSQSPSNKVTEKGKDVELRCDPISGHTALYWYRQSLGQGLEFLIYFQGNSAPDKSGLPSDRFSAERTGGSVSTLTIQRTQQEDSAVYLCASSPTGTSEAFFGQGTRLTVV.

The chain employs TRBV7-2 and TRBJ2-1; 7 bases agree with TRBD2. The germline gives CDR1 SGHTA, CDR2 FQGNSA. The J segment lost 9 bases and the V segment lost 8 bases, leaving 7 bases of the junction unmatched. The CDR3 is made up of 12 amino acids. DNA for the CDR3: TGTGCCAGCGACGGCGGGGGTGGTGAGCAGTTCTTC. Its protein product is CASDGGGGEQFF.

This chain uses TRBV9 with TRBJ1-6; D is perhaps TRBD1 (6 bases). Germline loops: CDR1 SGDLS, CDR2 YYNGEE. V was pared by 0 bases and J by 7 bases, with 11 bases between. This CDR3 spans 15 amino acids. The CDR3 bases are TGTGCCAGCAGCGTAGCTATGCAGGGGAATTCACCCCTCCACTTT. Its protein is CASSVAMQGNSPLHF.

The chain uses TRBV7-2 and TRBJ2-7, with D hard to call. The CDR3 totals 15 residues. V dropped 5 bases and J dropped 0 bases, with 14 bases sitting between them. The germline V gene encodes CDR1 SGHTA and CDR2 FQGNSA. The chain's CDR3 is CASSAWDSSSYEQYF. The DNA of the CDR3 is TGTGCCAGCAGCGCCTGGGATTCCTCCTCCTACGAGCAGTACTTC.

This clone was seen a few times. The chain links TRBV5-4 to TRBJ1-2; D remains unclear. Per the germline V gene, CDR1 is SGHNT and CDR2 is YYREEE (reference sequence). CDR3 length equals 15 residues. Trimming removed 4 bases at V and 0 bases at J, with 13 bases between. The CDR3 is CASSKIRSPNYGYTF. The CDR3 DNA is TGTGCCAGCAGCAAAATCCGCAGTCCTAACTATGGCTACACCTTC.

CDR3 DNA sequence: TGTGCCAGCAGCTTGGCTCGGTATTCGAACACCGGGGAGCTGTTTTTT. It encodes CASSLARYSNTGELFF. V gene TRBV5-8 combines with J gene TRBJ2-2; D gene ambiguous. V was shortened by 0 bases and J by 0 bases, with 9 bases between the two germline ends. Germline V gene data show CDR1 as SGHTS and CDR2 as YDEGEE. This CDR3 is 16 amino acids long.

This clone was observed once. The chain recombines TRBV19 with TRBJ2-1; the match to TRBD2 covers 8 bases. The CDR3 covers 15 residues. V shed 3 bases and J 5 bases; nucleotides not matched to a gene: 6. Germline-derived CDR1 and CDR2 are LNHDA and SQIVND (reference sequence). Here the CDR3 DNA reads TGTGCCAGTAGTATTGCAGCGGGAGCCGACAATGAGCAGTTCTTC. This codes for CASSIAAGADNEQFF.

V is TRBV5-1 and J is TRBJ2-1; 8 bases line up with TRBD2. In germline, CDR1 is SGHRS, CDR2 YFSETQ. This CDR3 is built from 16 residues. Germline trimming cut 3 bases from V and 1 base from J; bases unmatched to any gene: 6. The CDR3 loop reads CASSSGGGSSYNEQFF. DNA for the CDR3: TGCGCCAGCAGCTCTGGCGGGGGGAGTTCCTACAATGAGCAGTTCTTC.

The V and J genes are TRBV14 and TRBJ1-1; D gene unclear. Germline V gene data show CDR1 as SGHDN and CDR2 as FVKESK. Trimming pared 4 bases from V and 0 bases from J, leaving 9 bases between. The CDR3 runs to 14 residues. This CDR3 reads CASSPRRLNTEAFF. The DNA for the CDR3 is TGTGCCAGCAGCCCCCGCAGGTTGAACACTGAAGCTTTCTTT. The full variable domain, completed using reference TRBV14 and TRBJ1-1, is EAGVTQFPSHSVIEKGQTVTLRCDPISGHDNLYWYRRVMGKEIKFLLHFVKESKQDESGMPNNRFLAERTGGTYSTLKVQPAELEDSGVYFCASSPRRLNTEAFFGQGTRLTVV.

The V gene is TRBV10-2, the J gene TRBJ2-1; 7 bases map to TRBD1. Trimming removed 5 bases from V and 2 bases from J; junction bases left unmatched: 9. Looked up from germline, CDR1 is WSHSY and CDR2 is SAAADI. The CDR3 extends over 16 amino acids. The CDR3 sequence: CASSTTGTATYNEQFF. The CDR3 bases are TGCGCCAGCAGTACGACCGGGACAGCTACCTACAATGAGCAGTTCTTC.

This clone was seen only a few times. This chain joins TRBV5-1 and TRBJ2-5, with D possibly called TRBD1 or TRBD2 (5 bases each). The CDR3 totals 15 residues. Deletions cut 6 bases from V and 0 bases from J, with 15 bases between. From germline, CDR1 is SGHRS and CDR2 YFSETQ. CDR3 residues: CASTPSGTYQETQYF. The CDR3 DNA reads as TGCGCCAGCACACCCAGTGGGACGTACCAAGAGACCCAGTACTTC.

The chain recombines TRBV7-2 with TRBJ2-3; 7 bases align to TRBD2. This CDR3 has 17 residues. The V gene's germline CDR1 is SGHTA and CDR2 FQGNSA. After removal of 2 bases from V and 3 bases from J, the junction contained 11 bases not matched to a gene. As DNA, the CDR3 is TGTGCCAGCAGCTTAACCGGCCAGGGCGGGGGTACAGATACGCAGTATTTT. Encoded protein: CASSLTGQGGGTDTQYF. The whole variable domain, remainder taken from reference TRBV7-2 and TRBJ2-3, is GAGVSQSPSNKVTEKGKDVELRCDPISGHTALYWYRQSLGQGLEFLIYFQGNSAPDKSGLPSDRFSAERTGGSVSTLTIQRTQQEDSAVYLCASSLTGQGGGTDTQYFGPGTRLTVL.

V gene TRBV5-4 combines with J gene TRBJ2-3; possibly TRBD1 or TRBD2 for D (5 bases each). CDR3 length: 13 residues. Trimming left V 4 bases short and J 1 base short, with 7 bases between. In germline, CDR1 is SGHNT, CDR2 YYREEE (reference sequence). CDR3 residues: CASSVGGTDTQYF. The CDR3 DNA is TGTGCCAGCAGCGTGGGGGGCACAGATACGCAGTATTTT.

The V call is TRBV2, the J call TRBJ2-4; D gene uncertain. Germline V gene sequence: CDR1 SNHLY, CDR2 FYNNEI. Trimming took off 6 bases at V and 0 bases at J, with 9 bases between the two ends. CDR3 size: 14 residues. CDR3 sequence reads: CASRDQVAKNIQYF. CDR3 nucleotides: TGTGCCAGCAGGGACCAGGTAGCCAAAAACATTCAGTACTTC.

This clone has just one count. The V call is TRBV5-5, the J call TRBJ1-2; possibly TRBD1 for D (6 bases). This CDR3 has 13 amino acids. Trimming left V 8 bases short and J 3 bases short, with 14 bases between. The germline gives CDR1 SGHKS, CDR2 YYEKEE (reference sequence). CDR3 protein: CASTGTFHYGYTF. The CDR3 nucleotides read TGTGCCAGTACAGGGACCTTCCACTATGGCTACACCTTC.

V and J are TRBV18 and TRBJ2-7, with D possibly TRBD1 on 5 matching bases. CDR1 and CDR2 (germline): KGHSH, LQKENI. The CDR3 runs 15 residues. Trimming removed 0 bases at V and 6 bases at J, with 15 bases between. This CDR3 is CASSPPAAPTGEQYF. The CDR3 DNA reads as TGTGCCAGCTCACCACCGGCAGCCCCTACAGGCGAGCAGTACTTC.

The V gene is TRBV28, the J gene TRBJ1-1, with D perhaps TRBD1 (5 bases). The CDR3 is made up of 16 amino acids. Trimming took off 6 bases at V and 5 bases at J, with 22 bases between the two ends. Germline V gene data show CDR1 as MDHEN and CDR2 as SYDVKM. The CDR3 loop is CASSPVGVGVRTEAFF. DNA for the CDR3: TGTGCCAGCAGCCCCGTCGGGGTAGGGGTACGAACTGAAGCTTTCTTT.

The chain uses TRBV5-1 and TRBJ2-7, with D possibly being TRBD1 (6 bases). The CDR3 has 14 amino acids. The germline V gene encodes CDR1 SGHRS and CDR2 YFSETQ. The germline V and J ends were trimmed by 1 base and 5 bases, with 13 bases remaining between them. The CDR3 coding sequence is TGCGCCAGCAGCTTGCAGGGGACCAACGACGAGCAGTACTTC. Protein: CASSLQGTNDEQYF.

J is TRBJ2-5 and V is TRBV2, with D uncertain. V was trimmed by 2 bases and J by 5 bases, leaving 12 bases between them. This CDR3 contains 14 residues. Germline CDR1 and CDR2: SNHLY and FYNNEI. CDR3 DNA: TGTGCCAGCAGTGAATCGGCCTCCCTGGAGACCCAGTACTTC. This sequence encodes CASSESASLETQYF. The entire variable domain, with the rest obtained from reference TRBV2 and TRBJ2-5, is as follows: EPEVTQTPSHQVTQMGQEVILRCVPISNHLYFYWYRQILGQKVEFLVSFYNNEISEKSEIFDDQFSVERPDGSNFTLKIRSTKLEDSAMYFCASSESASLETQYFGPGTRLLVL.

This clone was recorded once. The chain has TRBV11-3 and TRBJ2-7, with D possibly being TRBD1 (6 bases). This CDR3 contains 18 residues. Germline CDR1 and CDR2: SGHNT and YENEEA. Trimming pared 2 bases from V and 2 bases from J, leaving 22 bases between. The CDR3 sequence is CASSLTSGWDTSTYEQYF. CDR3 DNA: TGTGCCAGCAGCTTAACTTCTGGGTGGGACACCTCAACCTACGAGCAGTACTTC.

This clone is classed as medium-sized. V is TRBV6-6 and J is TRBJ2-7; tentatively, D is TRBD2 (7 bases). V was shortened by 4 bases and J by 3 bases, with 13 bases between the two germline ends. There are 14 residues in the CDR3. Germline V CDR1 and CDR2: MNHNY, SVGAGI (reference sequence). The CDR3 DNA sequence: TGTGCCAGCAGTTTAGGGGGGGCCAGCTACGAGCAGTACTTC. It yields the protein CASSLGGASYEQYF.

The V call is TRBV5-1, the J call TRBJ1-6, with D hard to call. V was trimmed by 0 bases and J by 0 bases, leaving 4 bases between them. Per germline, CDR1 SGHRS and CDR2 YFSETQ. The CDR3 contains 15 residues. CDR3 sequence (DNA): TGCGCCAGCAGCTTGGAAGGCTCCTATAATTCACCCCTCCACTTT. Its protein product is CASSLEGSYNSPLHF.

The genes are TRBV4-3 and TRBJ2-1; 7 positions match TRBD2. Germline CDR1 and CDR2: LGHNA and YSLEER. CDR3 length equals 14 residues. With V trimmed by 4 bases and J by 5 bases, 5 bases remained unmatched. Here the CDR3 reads CASSRRDYNNEQFF. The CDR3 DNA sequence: TGCGCCAGCAGCCGCCGGGACTACAACAATGAGCAGTTCTTC.